Described below is a single T cell receptor (beta chain) sequence and its context. This entry belongs to a study of T cell changes during pregnancy in multiple sclerosis. Assay: immunoSEQ multiplex PCR; the TCRdb copy retains only in-frame clones and omits some. The sample includes roughly 93,000 clones, approximately 90% of them seen just once. With V trimmed by 4 bases and J by 4 bases, 5 bases remained unmatched. CDR3 length: 15 residues. Germline V CDR1 and CDR2: SGHTA, FQGNSA. Specimen: peripheral blood, collected before pregnancy. This chain connects TRBV7-2 to TRBJ2-1; 9 bases fit TRBD2. The receptor was derived from a female donor with multiple sclerosis, enrolled in a pregnancy study. The CDR3 loop reads CASSSSGGFYNEQFF. The CDR3 DNA is TGTGCCAGCAGCTCAAGCGGGGGGTTTTACAATGAGCAGTTCTTC.